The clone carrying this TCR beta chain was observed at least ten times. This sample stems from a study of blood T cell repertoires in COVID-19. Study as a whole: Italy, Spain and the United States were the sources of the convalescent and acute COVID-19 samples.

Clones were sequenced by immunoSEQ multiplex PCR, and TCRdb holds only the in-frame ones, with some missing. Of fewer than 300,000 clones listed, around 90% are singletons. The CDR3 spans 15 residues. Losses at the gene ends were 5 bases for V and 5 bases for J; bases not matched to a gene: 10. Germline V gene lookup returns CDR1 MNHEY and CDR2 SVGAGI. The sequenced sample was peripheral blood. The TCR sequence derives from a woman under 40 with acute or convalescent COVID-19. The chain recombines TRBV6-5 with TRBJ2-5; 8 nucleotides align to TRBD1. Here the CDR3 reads CASSQTQGAGETQYF. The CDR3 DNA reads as TGTGCCAGCAGTCAAACCCAGGGGGCGGGGGAGACCCAGTACTTC.